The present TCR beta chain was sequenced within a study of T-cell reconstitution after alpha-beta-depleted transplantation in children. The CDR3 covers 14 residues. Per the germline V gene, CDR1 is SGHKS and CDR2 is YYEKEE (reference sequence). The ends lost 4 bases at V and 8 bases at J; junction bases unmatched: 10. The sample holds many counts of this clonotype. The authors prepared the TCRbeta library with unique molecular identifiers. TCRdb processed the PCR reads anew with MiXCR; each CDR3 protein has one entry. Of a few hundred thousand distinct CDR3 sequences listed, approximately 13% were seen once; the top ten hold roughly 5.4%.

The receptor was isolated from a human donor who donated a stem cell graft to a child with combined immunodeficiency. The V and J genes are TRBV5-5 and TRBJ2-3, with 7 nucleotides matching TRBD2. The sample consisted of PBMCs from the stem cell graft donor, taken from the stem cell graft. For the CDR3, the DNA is TGTGCCAGCAGCCCCAGGGTAGGACTAGGTACGCAGTATTTT. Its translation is CASSPRVGLGTQYF.